One and the same sample provided the 2 T cell receptor beta chains below, sequenced in a study of T cell responses to AZD1222 COVID-19 vaccine. Method: immunoSEQ multiplex PCR; TCRdb's copy keeps in-frame clones and lacks some. The sample yields approximately 150,000 clones, around nine tenths seen once. The starting material was peripheral blood, obtained on day 0 of AZD1222 vaccination. These TCRs come from an adult in good health.

This rearrangement joins TRBV6-2 or TRBV6-3 to TRBJ2-3, with D hard to call. V lost 3 bases to trimming and J lost 2 bases, with 15 bases between them. The CDR3 spans 16 residues. Germline V gene data show CDR1 as MNHEY and CDR2 as SVGEGT. The CDR3 DNA follows: TGTGCCAGCAGTTATCCCGGTGTTGCAGTCACAGATACGCAGTATTTT. It codes for CASSYPGVAVTDTQYF.

The chain links TRBV29-1 to TRBJ1-2; tentative D call: TRBD1 (5 bases). The CDR3 runs to 13 residues. Trimming left V 6 bases short and J 3 bases short, with 14 bases between. The germline V gene encodes CDR1 SQVTM and CDR2 ANQGSEA. The CDR3 reads CSVTREGDYGYTF. As DNA, the CDR3 is TGCAGCGTGACCAGGGAGGGAGACTATGGCTACACCTTC.